This T cell receptor (beta chain) was captured by sequencing in a study of T cells in women clearing cervical HPV infection. Sequencing used immunoSEQ multiplex PCR; TCRdb keeps in-frame clones, though not all of them. This sample's table has tens of thousands of clones. As concerns this clone: The missing CDR3 end, 3 residues past where the read stops, is filled in from the germline J gene.

This CDR3 comprises 13 residues. In germline, CDR1 is MNHEY, CDR2 SVGEGT. The TCR was taken from a woman between 18 and 69 years old with a cervical HPV16 infection that either progressed to CIN3+ or cleared (not recorded which). V is TRBV6-2 or TRBV6-3 and J is TRBJ2-4; maybe TRBD1 (5 bases). The sequenced sample was blood buffy coat. The sequenced part of the CDR3 DNA is TGTGCCAGCAGTTCGACAGAGATAGATGGT. This encodes CASSSTEIDG. The CDR3, in full, reads CASSSTEIDGQYF.